This T cell receptor beta chain was captured in a study of T-cell memory formation after mild COVID-19. The wider study: TCR clusters were mostly donor specific.

5'RACE, which relied on constant-segment primers, yielded TCR alpha and TCR beta cDNA libraries carrying sample barcodes and UMIs. TCRdb re-derived calls from the 5' RACE reads in MiXCR, one entry per CDR3 protein. The sample shows about 44,000 distinct CDR3 sequences, 7.3% of them seen only once. Study-level points and caveats: The appearance of some responding clones in pre-infection memory suggested that cross-reactive memory joined. Among contracting clones, CD4+ were mainly CM/EM and CD8+ enriched in EMRA.

At least ten counts were recorded for this clonotype. Its antigen remains unknown. The V gene's germline CDR1 is SGHAT and CDR2 FQNNGV. Trimming stripped 4 bases from V and 4 bases from J, with 22 bases between. CDR3 length: 17 residues. The chain has TRBV11-2 and TRBJ1-2; D not resolved. The clonotype comes from a man in his late teens or twenties who had mild COVID-19 (a few samples of this study predate the infection). Cell type and time point are not known. Sequencing was carried out using PBMCs or a T cell subset sorted from them (not recorded which). The CDR3 bases are TGTGCCAGCAGCTCGTTCCGTGCGGGAGGCTCGACCTATGGCTACACCTTC. This translates into CASSSFRAGGSTYGYTF.